A single sample is the source of the 22 T cell receptor beta chains below, sequenced in a study of blood T cell repertoires in COVID-19 (dated by TCRdb to about 2020). Libraries were built with the immunoSEQ multiplex PCR assay. Imported from immuneACCESS, the table was reduced by TCRdb to in-frame sequences with V and J called. These copies leave out some clones; in studies compared against another copy, an unresolved V gene accounts for under half, and the cause of the remainder is not known. This sample lists more than 85,000 clones; around 87% were detected once. The ten largest clones add up to around 2.9% of the sample. The sequencing input was peripheral blood. Receptor source: a man aged 50-59 years with active or convalescent COVID-19.

The V call is TRBV30, the J call TRBJ1-1; D remains unclear. The V gene lost 4 bases and the J gene lost 3 bases, with 6 bases spanning the gap. The V gene's germline CDR1 is GTSNPN and CDR2 SVGIG (reference sequence). The length of the CDR3 is 11 residues. CDR3 sequence reads: CAWTRDTEAFF. Written as DNA, the CDR3 is TGTGCCTGGACACGGGACACTGAAGCTTTCTTT.

The chain has TRBV11-2 and TRBJ2-1; 8 bases align to TRBD1. The CDR3 is 13 residues long. V trimming: 5 bases; J trimming: 10 bases; junction bases outside the gene matches: 7. From germline, CDR1 is SGHAT and CDR2 FQNNGV. CDR3 sequence: CASSTDRAKEQFF. The CDR3 DNA follows: TGTGCCAGCAGCACGGACAGGGCGAAGGAGCAGTTCTTC. Based on the CDR3 plus reference TRBV11-2 and TRBJ2-1, the full variable domain is EAGVAQSPRYKIIEKRQSVAFWCNPISGHATLYWYQQILGQGPKLLIQFQNNGVVDDSQLPKDRFSAERLKGVDSTLKIQPAKLEDSAVYLCASSTDRAKEQFFGPGTRLTVL.

This clone was observed a handful of times. The chain joins TRBV10-3 to TRBJ1-4; TRBD1 is a possible D gene (6 bases). Germline V gene sequence: CDR1 ENHRY, CDR2 SYGVKD. Trimming cost V 8 bases and J 8 bases, with 15 bases left between them. The CDR3 is 13 amino acids. DNA for the CDR3: TGTGCCATCCGGGACGGGGGGCAAGAAAAACTGTTTTTT. Its protein product is CAIRDGGQEKLFF.

The genes are TRBV6-2 or TRBV6-3 and TRBJ1-5, with 7 positions matching TRBD1. This CDR3 contains 14 residues. V shed 5 bases and J 9 bases; nucleotides not matched to a gene: 10. The germline CDR1 and CDR2 sequences are MNHEY and SVGEGT. The CDR3 region has the DNA TGTGCCAGCAGTCCAGGACAGGTTGGGGGGCCCCAGCATTTT. Its protein is CASSPGQVGGPQHF.

The genes are TRBV27 and TRBJ2-7; 7 bases are shared with TRBD1. Germline values: CDR1 MNHEY, CDR2 SMNVEV (reference sequence). After removal of 8 bases from V and 5 bases from J, the junction contained 12 bases not matched to a gene. This CDR3 spans 14 amino acids. CDR3 nucleotide sequence: TGTGCCAGCCCCCCGACAGGGAAGGGGAACGAGCAGTACGTC. It translates to CASPPTGKGNEQYV.

V and J are TRBV28 and TRBJ1-6; D ambiguous. This CDR3 has 14 amino acids. Germline V gene data show CDR1 as MDHEN and CDR2 as SYDVKM. Trimming took off 7 bases at V and 1 base at J, with 8 bases between the two ends. CDR3: CASTPQSYNSPLHF. As DNA, the CDR3 is TGTGCCAGCACACCTCAGTCCTATAATTCACCCCTCCACTTT.

The rearrangement uses TRBV19 and TRBJ1-3; D unclear. Trimming shortened V by 6 bases and J by 1 base, and 7 bases separated the two germline ends. CDR1 and CDR2 from the germline V gene are LNHDA and SQIVND (reference sequence). The CDR3 is 13 residues long. CDR3 sequence: CASSGVSGNTIYF. The CDR3 bases are TGTGCCAGTAGCGGAGTGTCTGGAAACACCATATATTTT.

CDR3 nucleotides: TGTGCCAGCAGCCCTTTCGACAGGCAGTCACCCCTCCACTTT. This codes for CASSPFDRQSPLHF. The chain joins TRBV7-2 to TRBJ1-6, with D perhaps TRBD1 (6 bases). Trimming stripped 5 bases from V and 10 bases from J, with 15 bases between. The CDR3 runs to 14 residues. CDR1 is SGHTA and CDR2 is FQGNSA in the germline V gene.

The V and J genes are TRBV19 and TRBJ2-1; 7 bases agree with TRBD1. V lost 4 bases, J lost 5 bases, and 11 bases stayed unmatched. The CDR3 is 16 amino acids. The germline V gene encodes CDR1 LNHDA and CDR2 SQIVND (reference sequence). CDR3 loop: CASSKYRGGSDNEQFF. In DNA form, the CDR3 reads TGTGCCAGTAGTAAGTACAGGGGCGGATCGGACAATGAGCAGTTCTTC.

The J gene is TRBJ1-5, the V gene TRBV30; a possible D gene is TRBD1 (6 bases). V was trimmed by 5 bases and J by 4 bases, leaving 12 bases between them. Looked up from germline, CDR1 is GTSNPN and CDR2 is SVGIG (reference sequence). CDR3 length equals 13 residues. As DNA, the CDR3 is TGTGCCTGGGAAGGGGGACGGAATCAGCCCCAGCATTTT. It codes for CAWEGGRNQPQHF.

This chain joins TRBV7-2 and TRBJ1-4; D remains ambiguous. This CDR3 has 15 amino acids. V was shortened by 3 bases and J by 3 bases, with 11 bases between the two germline ends. Germline V gene sequence: CDR1 SGHTA, CDR2 FQGNSA. This CDR3 is CASSFPGSANEKLFF. The CDR3 DNA is TGTGCCAGCAGCTTCCCGGGTTCGGCTAATGAAAAACTGTTTTTT.

This clone showed up just once. The CDR3 loop is CASSMASGITGELFF. The CDR3 DNA is TGTGCCAGTAGTATGGCTAGCGGGATCACCGGGGAGCTGTTTTTT. The chain couples TRBV19 to TRBJ2-2, with 9 nucleotides matching TRBD2. CDR1 and CDR2 (germline): LNHDA, SQIVND (reference sequence). V shed 3 bases, J shed 4 bases, and the junction held 3 bases outside the gene matches. This CDR3 comprises 15 residues.

The V call is TRBV6-5, the J call TRBJ2-5, with 9 bases that match TRBD2. The germline V gene encodes CDR1 MNHEY and CDR2 SVGAGI. The V gene end was trimmed by 6 bases and the J gene end by 2 bases; junction bases not matched to a gene: 7. The CDR3 runs to 15 residues. The CDR3 DNA follows: TGTGCCAGCAGCCCGAACGCGGGGGGGCAAGAGACCCAGTACTTC. It translates to CASSPNAGGQETQYF.

V gene TRBV6-2 or TRBV6-3 combines with J gene TRBJ2-7; no firm D call. CDR1 and CDR2 (germline): MNHEY, SVGEGT. V lost 0 bases, J lost 2 bases, and 8 bases lay in between. This CDR3 is built from 14 residues. The CDR3 DNA sequence: TGTGCCAGCAGTTACTCGACTTGGGCCTACGAGCAGTACTTC. Its translation is CASSYSTWAYEQYF.

This chain uses TRBV28 with TRBJ1-5, with TRBD1 identical over 9 bases. The trim removed 3 bases at V and 5 bases at J, leaving 5 bases unmatched. Germline-derived CDR1 and CDR2 are MDHEN and SYDVKM. This CDR3 has 15 amino acids. CDR3 DNA sequence: TGTGCCAGCAGTTTGGAGGGACAGGGCTATCAGCCCCAGCATTTT. Its protein is CASSLEGQGYQPQHF.

This clone was detected only once. The chain recombines TRBV6-4 with TRBJ2-3; D unclear. Germline V gene data show CDR1 as MRHNA and CDR2 as SNTAGT. This CDR3 is 13 amino acids long. The V gene lost 4 bases and the J gene lost 1 base, with 6 bases spanning the gap. CDR3 bases: TGTGCCAGCAGTGTTCAGGGCACAGATACGCAGTATTTT. Translating gives CASSVQGTDTQYF.

This clone showed up just a few times. The chain has TRBV5-4 and TRBJ2-5, with D unresolved. Per the germline V gene, CDR1 is SGHNT and CDR2 is YYREEE (reference sequence). This CDR3 is built from 13 residues. V was trimmed by 3 bases and J by 5 bases, leaving 11 bases between them. The CDR3 region has the DNA TGTGCCAGCAGCTCCCCGACGGAGGAGACCCAGTACTTC. It encodes CASSSPTEETQYF.

The chain has TRBV6-5 and TRBJ2-1, with D uncertain. Trimming stripped 0 bases from V and 3 bases from J, with 12 bases between. CDR3 length equals 16 residues. Germline V gene sequence: CDR1 MNHEY, CDR2 SVGAGI. CDR3 sequence reads: CASSYSTGTGYNEQFF. In nucleotides, the CDR3 is TGTGCCAGCAGTTACTCGACGGGTACTGGCTACAATGAGCAGTTCTTC.

Turning to this clone: The same CDR3 is also encoded by other DNA sequences in this sample. The chain is built from TRBV5-1 and TRBJ1-2; no clear D gene. Germline-derived CDR1 and CDR2 are SGHRS and YFSETQ. The CDR3 spans 13 residues. V lost 0 bases and J lost 5, with 8 bases in between. The CDR3 DNA reads as TGCGCCAGCAGCTTGGAGGCGGGATATGGCTACACCTTC. This gives the protein CASSLEAGYGYTF.

This chain links TRBV21-1 with TRBJ2-7; the D segment call TRBD2 is taken from the table without a DNA check. TRBV21-1 is a listed pseudogene. The CDR3 loop spans 9 amino acids. As DNA, the CDR3 is TGTGCCAGCAGACGGGGGGGCCTCGTC. Translating it yields CASRRGGLV.

The chain has TRBV11-2 and TRBJ1-4; D is unresolved. Germline values: CDR1 SGHAT, CDR2 FQNNGV. This CDR3 region has 13 residues. Trimming took off 5 bases at V and 7 bases at J, with 11 bases between the two ends. CDR3 in amino acids: CASSREGSEKLFF. The CDR3 coding sequence is TGTGCCAGCAGCAGAGAAGGGAGTGAAAAACTGTTTTTT. Using reference TRBV11-2 and TRBJ1-4 for the parts outside the CDR3, the full variable domain is EAGVAQSPRYKIIEKRQSVAFWCNPISGHATLYWYQQILGQGPKLLIQFQNNGVVDDSQLPKDRFSAERLKGVDSTLKIQPAKLEDSAVYLCASSREGSEKLFFGSGTQLSVL.

The chain recombines TRBV4-1 with TRBJ1-5; 8 positions match TRBD1. The germline gives CDR1 MGHRA, CDR2 YSYEKL. This CDR3 contains 14 residues. V lost 5 bases to trimming and J lost 2 bases; unmatched junction nucleotides: 2. As DNA, the CDR3 is TGCGCCAGCAGCAAGACAGGGGGCAATCAGCCCCAGCATTTT. As protein: CASSKTGGNQPQHF.